This T cell receptor beta chain was sequenced for a study of CD8 T cells in Susac syndrome. General study findings and limits: The study conceded that relatively few individuals underwent its TCR sequencing and HLA analysis.

The germline V gene has CDR1 SGHDT and CDR2 YYEEEE. The CDR3 sequence is 14 residues long. V lost 0 bases and J lost 3, with 10 bases in between. This clonotype turned up a few times. Its antigen is unknown. Reverse transcription of 0.5 to 1 ug RNA was carried out with random hexamers. Via MiXCR, TCRdb re-called the immunoSEQ multiplex PCR reads, giving one row per CDR3 protein. This repertoire shows 100,000 to 110,000 distinct CDR3 sequences, 95% found once; its top ten account for 0.3% to 0.35%. This chain joins TRBV5-6 and TRBJ2-7; tentative D call: TRBD1 (6 bases). The material sequenced was CD8+ T cells from PBMCs. The sequence was obtained from a human donor with Susac syndrome. The CDR3, as DNA: TGTGCCAGCAGCTTGGCTGGGACAAGCTACGAGCAGTACTTC. The encoded protein is CASSLAGTSYEQYF.